This TCR beta chain was sequenced in a study of technical replicates of blood from a few donors. The CDR3 totals 14 residues. Deletions cut 3 bases from V and 4 bases from J, with 15 bases between. CDR1 GTSNPN and CDR2 SVGIG come from the germline V gene (reference sequence). Some clones are missing from TCRdb's copy, which holds only in-frame ones; the method was immunoSEQ multiplex PCR. The sample consists of 65,000 to 85,000 clones, 90% to 97% of them appearing once. Specimen: T cells isolated from PBMCs. V and J are TRBV30 and TRBJ1-2, with a possible D match to TRBD1 (6 bases). This clonotype was sampled from a human donor in good health. As DNA, the CDR3 is TGTGCCTGGAGCCTTTGGGGGCCTCGCTATGGCTACACCTTC. The encoded protein is CAWSLWGPRYGYTF.